This TCR beta chain was identified in a study of post-analysis software for immune sequencing data. Study in general: The disease courses spanned relapsing-remitting, secondary progressive and progressive-relapsing forms of multiple sclerosis.

About this clonotype: Its antigen is not identified.

Study results and limitations: Comparison of patients with controls showed about 5 TRBV segments more frequent in patients, TRBV5-6, TRBV5-1 and TRBV20-1 among them. Samples made in the same batch grouped tightly together by F measure. Normalized Chao1 diversity was significantly lower in multiple sclerosis patients than in controls.

The CDR3 runs to 13 residues. Germline V CDR1 and CDR2: DFQATT, SNEGSKA (reference sequence). Unique molecular identifiers were carried by the TCR beta cDNA libraries. When about 0.85 to 11 million T cells were used, they gave roughly 500,000 cDNA molecules. TCRdb analysed the PCR reads with MiXCR anew, one entry per CDR3 protein. The sample consists of almost 700,000 distinct CDR3 sequences, approximately 60% of them appearing once. V and J are TRBV20-1 and TRBJ2-4; TRBD2 agrees at 9 bases. Gene TRBJ2-7 matches the end of the DNA better, so the J call may be wrong. This TCR was sampled from a girl aged 2 to 9 with multiple sclerosis. The sample comprised blood. This CDR3 is CSAQKREDYEQYF. In DNA form, the CDR3 reads TGCAGTGCACAAAAGCGGGAGGACTACGAGCAGTACTTC.